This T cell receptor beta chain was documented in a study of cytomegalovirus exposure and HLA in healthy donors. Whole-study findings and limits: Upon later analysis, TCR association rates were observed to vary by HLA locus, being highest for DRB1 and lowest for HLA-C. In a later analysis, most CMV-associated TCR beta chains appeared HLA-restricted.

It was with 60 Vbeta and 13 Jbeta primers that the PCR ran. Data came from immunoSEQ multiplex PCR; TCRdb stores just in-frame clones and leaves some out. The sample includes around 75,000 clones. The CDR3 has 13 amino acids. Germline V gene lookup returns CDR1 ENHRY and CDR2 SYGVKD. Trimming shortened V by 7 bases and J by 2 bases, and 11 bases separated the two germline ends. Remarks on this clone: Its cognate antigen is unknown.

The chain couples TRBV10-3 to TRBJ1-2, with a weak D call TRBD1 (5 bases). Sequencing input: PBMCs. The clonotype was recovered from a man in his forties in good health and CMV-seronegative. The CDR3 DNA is TGTGCCATCACTGGCGGGGGGAACTATGGCTACACCTTC. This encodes CAITGGGNYGYTF.